Below, 8 T cell receptor beta chains from the same sample are listed, as sequenced in a study of beta chain features in type 1 diabetes. Every isolated RNA sample was fully reverse transcribed, so sequencing captured expressed TCRB transcripts. Method: immunoSEQ multiplex PCR; TCRdb's copy keeps in-frame clones and lacks some. This table holds 60,000 to 75,000 clones, over 50% found once. The specimen was Tregs from blood. These receptors were collected from a woman between 18 and 29 years old in good health.

This rearrangement joins TRBV19 to TRBJ2-2; perhaps TRBD1 as D (6 bases). CDR1 and CDR2 (germline): LNHDA, SQIVND (reference sequence). V was clipped by 7 bases and J by 3 bases, with 12 bases between them. This CDR3 region has 14 residues. CDR3 sequence reads: CASNPQGHTGELFF. The CDR3 bases are TGTGCCAGTAACCCGCAGGGGCACACCGGGGAGCTGTTTTTT.

This clone has only a few counts. The rearrangement joins TRBV7-9 to TRBJ2-2; TRBD2 agrees at 8 bases. The germline V gene encodes CDR1 SEHNR and CDR2 FQNEAQ (reference sequence). The CDR3 spans 17 residues. V lost 1 base and J lost 1; bases outside the gene matches: 5. The CDR3 sequence: CASSLVPGTRNTGELFF. The DNA for the CDR3 is TGTGCCAGCAGCTTAGTCCCCGGGACTAGGAACACCGGGGAGCTGTTTTTT.

Comments on this clone: Other nucleotide sequences from this sample produce the same CDR3. CDR3 bases: TGCAGTGCACCCAGGGGCGGGGAGCTGTTTTTT. Amino acids: CSAPRGGELFF. This rearrangement joins TRBV20-1 to TRBJ2-2, with D possibly being TRBD1 (6 bases). Germline assignment: CDR1 DFQATT and CDR2 SNEGSKA (reference sequence). The V and J ends lost 6 bases and 7 bases respectively, with 9 bases between them. The CDR3 has 11 residues.

The chain couples TRBV7-9 to TRBJ2-3; TRBD2 matches at 9 bases. CDR3 size: 16 residues. V lost 5 bases and J lost 4; bases outside the gene matches: 10. Germline V gene sequence: CDR1 SEHNR, CDR2 FQNEAQ (reference sequence). In nucleotides, the CDR3 is TGTGCCAGCAGCCGTGGTGCGGGGGGGGCGTCAGATACGCAGTATTTT. The encoded protein is CASSRGAGGASDTQYF.

This chain joins TRBV18 and TRBJ2-5; 9 nucleotides align to TRBD1. CDR3 size: 13 residues. Germline assignment: CDR1 KGHSH and CDR2 LQKENI. V gave up 6 bases and J gave up 5 bases; unmatched junction bases: 4. CDR3 amino acids: CASSSGTGETQYF. CDR3 sequence (DNA): TGTGCCAGCTCCTCCGGGACAGGGGAGACCCAGTACTTC.

Details on this clone: The germline gene is not matched at one end of the junction; a read error may be the cause. This chain uses TRBV7-2 with TRBJ2-3; no reliable D call. Per germline, CDR1 SGHTA and CDR2 FQGNSA. The CDR3 consists of 15 residues. The CDR3 DNA follows: TGTGCCAGCGGCTTGAACCCCCGGGGCACAGATACGCAGTATTTT. Its translation is CASGLNPRGTDTQYF. The whole variable domain, filled in from reference TRBV7-2 and TRBJ2-3, reads GAGVSQSPSNKVTEKGKDVELRCDPISGHTALYWYRQSLGQGLEFLIYFQGNSAPDKSGLPSDRFSAERTGGSVSTLTIQRTQQEDSAVYLCASGLNPRGTDTQYFGPGTRLTVL.

This chain joins TRBV9 and TRBJ2-5; 7 nucleotides align to TRBD2. The CDR3 length is 17 residues. Germline loops: CDR1 SGDLS, CDR2 YYNGEE. Losses at the gene ends were 5 bases for V and 2 bases for J; bases not matched to a gene: 15. The CDR3 sequence: CASSSTTPGLLQETQYF. The DNA of the CDR3 is TGTGCCAGCAGTTCAACTACCCCGGGACTACTACAAGAGACCCAGTACTTC.

This rearrangement joins TRBV2 to TRBJ2-1; D is ambiguous. In germline, CDR1 is SNHLY, CDR2 FYNNEI. The CDR3 loop spans 13 amino acids. V was pared by 6 bases and J by 6 bases, with 12 bases between. CDR3 DNA: TGTGCCAGCAGCGCAGTCCCAGGCAATGAGCAGTTCTTC. Protein sequence: CASSAVPGNEQFF.